This T cell receptor (beta chain) was found in a study of blood T cell repertoires in COVID-19. Study details: The analysed material was cDNA or gDNA that came from T cells, B-cell-depleted T cells, or PBMCs.

In the study's own analysis: From reference gene primer amplification, estimates of nucleated cell counts were derived. This table comes from immunoSEQ multiplex PCR, and its TCRdb copy is limited to in-frame clones, with some not included. Clone size and the V and J calls come from that table; the DNA yielded D and trimming. The sample includes some 300,000 clones, approximately 90% of them seen just once. Participant ages covered about 18 to 95 years across 20 to 25 US areas. In assigning cohorts, the study relied on participant-reported clinical history. Trimming pared 6 bases from V and 0 bases from J, leaving 11 bases between. CDR3 length: 15 residues. Looked up from germline, CDR1 is MDHEN and CDR2 is SYDVKM.

The chain uses TRBV28 and TRBJ2-2, with D possibly matching TRBD1 (5 bases). The sequenced material came from PBMCs or T cells enriched from blood (not recorded which). This receptor was taken from a woman aged 55-69 years in a cohort exposed to, infected with or recovered from COVID-19 (not recorded which). DNA for the CDR3: TGTGCCAGCAGAGGTGCAGGGCCGAACACCGGGGAGCTGTTTTTT. This sequence encodes CASRGAGPNTGELFF.